The rows below give T cell receptor beta chains drawn from one sample of a study of tumor-infiltrating lymphocytes in oesophageal squamous cell carcinoma. TCRdb independently ran MiXCR on the PCR reads; one entry per CDR3 protein. Among more than 15,000 distinct CDR3 sequences listed, 45% to 50% were seen once. Sequenced: esophageal tumor tissue. The source is a male donor with esophageal squamous cell carcinoma. CDR3s leave out the opening cysteine and the closing phenylalanine or tryptophan. The order of the fields is J gene, clone size, V gene, CDR3 length, CDR3 protein. Not all rows give a size; the values are once, few, many and, for expanded clones, a class.

>.|.|TRBV6-2/TRBV6-3|14
ASSERAGTSTDTQF
>TRBJ1-3|many|TRBV6-1|13
ASRPTGGSGNTIY
>TRBJ2-6|.|TRBV6-1|12
ASSEALGPHEQH
>TRBJ2-1|.|TRBV7-2|13
ASSPNRGLGNEQF
>TRBJ2-3|.|TRBV6-1|13
ATRSSTGGQNTQY
>TRBJ2-1|many|TRBV11-2|14
ASSLIPASGRNEQF
>TRBJ2-5|many|TRBV15|12
ATSRAAAGVEQY
>TRBJ2-1|.|TRBV5-1|15
ASSLAVVPGVYNEQF
>.|.|TRBV12-3/TRBV12-4|14
ASSFSGQGGNSPLH
>TRBJ1-5|large|TRBV12-3/TRBV12-4|10
ASRNSNQPQH
>TRBJ2-5|.|TRBV7-3|11
ASSRGTGEEQY
>TRBJ2-1|.|TRBV24-1|9
ATTLGNEQF
>TRBJ2-1|.|TRBV19|13
ASSRGLAGLDEQF
>TRBJ2-1|.|TRBV11-2|14
ASSTVGQGGYNEQF
>TRBJ2-5|.|TRBV28|13
ASSLRLAGVGEQY
>.|.|TRBV11-1|11
ASSLAGVDEQF
>TRBJ2-5|.|TRBV24-1|13
ATSEAGTGDETQY
>TRBJ1-1|.|TRBV10-1|11
ASSQQKNTEAF
>TRBJ2-5|many|TRBV5-6|11
ASSTDRGETQY
>TRBJ2-5|many|TRBV5-1|14
ASSLGATSGKETQY
>TRBJ2-3|many|TRBV18|12
ASSQRFSTDTQY
>.|few|TRBV7-2|12
ASSLRTPGKTQY
>.|.|TRBV12-3/TRBV12-4|10
ASSWTAYEQY
>TRBJ2-1|medium-sized|TRBV6-1|11
ASGTGHYNEQF
>TRBJ2-3|.|TRBV5-1|14
ASSLGTSGGTDTQY
>TRBJ1-1|.|TRBV7-2|13
ASSLEWGQSTEAF
>TRBJ2-2|.|TRBV6-8|15
ASSGTSGTSNTGELF
>TRBJ1-1|.|TRBV7-4|16
ASSPGLAGGLHYNEQF
>.|few|TRBV10-3|10
AISDLTEEQF
>TRBJ1-2|few|TRBV7-2|13
ASSLGTGGIYGYT
>TRBJ2-3|.|TRBV7-9|14
ASSLNGAFVGDTQY
>TRBJ1-6|.|TRBV5-4|11
ASSSDRLDEQY
>TRBJ1-6|many|TRBV11-1|13
ASSFLQGGDSPLH
>TRBJ2-1|medium-sized|TRBV11-2|15
ASSLDRGLLSYNEQF
>TRBJ2-5|medium-sized|TRBV6-6|13
ASSYAGGPRETQY
>TRBJ2-4|.|TRBV28|11
AGSNVAKNIQY
>TRBJ2-1|.|TRBV7-2|13
ASSLAQGWYNEQF
>.|.|TRBV7-6|13
ASSFFQEADNEQY
>TRBJ2-1|.|TRBV7-6|11
ASSLDIWGGQF
>.|.|TRBV6-2/TRBV6-3|16
ASSKWPSGSGIQETQY
>.|.|TRBV7-3|11
ASSLQVTGELF
>TRBJ2-1|many|TRBV5-1|16
ASSPRTSRTVTYNEQF
>TRBJ2-3|.|TRBV2|12
ASAAGIEGDTQY
>.|.|TRBV7-2|12
ASSQNPLTDTQY
>.|.|TRBV7-6|14
ASSSGQGLRSYEQY
>TRBJ2-1|.|TRBV12-3/TRBV12-4|15
ASSPNSGRASYNEQF
>.|.|TRBV19|14
ASSDLGGALGYEQY
>TRBJ2-5|few|TRBV7-2|10
ASGLYQETQY
>TRBJ1-1|few|TRBV12-5|10
ASGFGNTEAF
>TRBJ2-2|many|TRBV24-1|13
ATSDLQGDTGELF
>TRBJ2-1|medium-sized|TRBV7-3|14
ASSLLGGVSYNEQF
>TRBJ2-2|few|TRBV28|12
ASSQTSAAGELF
>.|.|TRBV19|14
ASSIGWGSSYNEQF